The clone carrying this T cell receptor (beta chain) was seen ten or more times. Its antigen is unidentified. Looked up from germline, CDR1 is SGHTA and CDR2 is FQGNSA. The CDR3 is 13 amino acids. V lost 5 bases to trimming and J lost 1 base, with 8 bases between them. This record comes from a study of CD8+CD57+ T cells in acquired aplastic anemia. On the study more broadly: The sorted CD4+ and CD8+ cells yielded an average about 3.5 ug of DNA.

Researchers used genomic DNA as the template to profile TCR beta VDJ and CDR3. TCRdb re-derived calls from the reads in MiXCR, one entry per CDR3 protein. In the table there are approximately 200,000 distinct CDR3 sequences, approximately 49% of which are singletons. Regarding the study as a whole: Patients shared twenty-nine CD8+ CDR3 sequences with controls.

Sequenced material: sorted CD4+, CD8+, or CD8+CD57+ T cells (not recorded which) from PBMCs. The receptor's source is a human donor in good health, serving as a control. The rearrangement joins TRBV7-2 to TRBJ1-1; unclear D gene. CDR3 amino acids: CASSTAENTEAFF. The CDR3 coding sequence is TGTGCCAGCAGCACCGCAGAGAACACTGAAGCTTTCTTT.